The following is a TCR beta chain sequence with its context. What antigen it recognizes has not been identified. No base quality information exists; no much larger clone differs at one position. The source of the sample is a study of HIV-infected children after antiretroviral therapy interruption (dated by TCRdb to between 2018 and 2021). Study-level background: Eight children were included: four on planned treatment interruption and four on continuous treatment, all with CD4+ count above 500 and viral load below 50 copies/ml. Median age was approximately 9.5 years in the interruption group and 8 years in the continuous treatment group. Recorded exposure to EBV and CMV was present in most of the participating children. Samples from the interruption arm were taken at week 0, at week 12, at the end of interruption (week 24 or 48), and about 3 years after the study ended. Continuous-treatment samples were analyzed from corresponding weeks 0, 48 and 150. Alongside measurements of thymic output, TCR repertoires of children on planned treatment interruption were compared with TCR repertoires of children on continuous antiretroviral treatment. Findings and caveats that apply to the study as a whole: The small number of patients is a limitation, and caution is needed when interpreting the data. For naive CD4+ repertoires of PTI patients, CDR3 sharing between time points dropped once interruption began, while many sequences were shared between the end of interruption and 3 years later. Minor non-naive CD45RA+ populations such as EMRA or stem memory cells might have been included among the sorted CD45RA+ naive cells. The naive CD4+ Gini coefficient rose by the end of treatment interruption, suggesting clonal expansion, and returned to baseline by 3 years.

V is cut by 4 bases and J by 9 bases, and the space between the germline ends is 13 bases. Taken from the germline V gene, the CDR1 and CDR2 loops are SGHDN and FVKESK. The CDR3, from cysteine to phenylalanine, totals 13 residues. Here the CDR3 DNA is all that survives: 39 bases in frame from base 1. Receptor libraries were prepared by 3' RACE. TCR libraries were constructed from RNA with a 3' RACE protocol that used unique molecular identifiers to correct for PCR amplification bias. As many as 12 amplicon libraries were pooled and then sequenced on an Illumina MiSeq using v2 2x250 paired-end chemistry. The paper's processing steps were these. Reads were processed with Decombinator for assignment of V and J genes and CDR3, and barcode-based correction of errors and PCR bias was applied. Before the Gini coefficient was calculated with the R ineq package, repertoires were subsampled to the same depth. Three approaches were used to assess CDR3 similarity: GLIPH, Hamming distance and a shared triplet metric. TCRdb cleaned the public reads at Q25 with fastp, built clones with MiXCR and kept in-frame beta chains. Merged by CDR3 protein, the rows form single entries marked with the most common genes and DNA. TCRdb's processing, not the authors' own work, is the source of the V and J calls. The sample table shows approximately 89,000 distinct CDR3 sequences, and approximately 6.9% are seen once. Roughly 1% of the sample comes from the top ten.

The meaning of the sample's treatment or condition label: PENTA 11 planned treatment interruption arm or continuous ART arm. Children from the United Kingdom aged 2 to 15 years who had been given at least three-drug ART for at least 24 weeks were enrolled as participants. Cryopreserved PBMCs containing at least 5 million viable cells were required, and a handful of candidate patients were excluded because of low viable PBMC yield. Using a FACSAria III cell sorter, naive CD4+ CD45RA+ CD45RO- T cells were FACS-sorted out of thawed PBMCs. After sorting, the cells were fixed and RNA was extracted first with the RNeasy FFPE kit and then with the RNeasy Micro kit.

This receptor chain uses TRBV14 and TRBJ2-1, with no reliable assignment of the D segment. Material: CD45RA+ CD4+ T cells from PBMCs, pooled from several time points, obtained from a donor given antiretroviral therapy, either interrupted or continuous. The cell subset or site label, as the study defines it: naive CD4+ CD45RA+ CD45RO- T cells. This TCR was recovered from a pool of human donors with HIV. The DNA sequence reads TGTGCCAGCAGCCTATTAGGGCCGGGTGAGCAGTTCTTC. Its translation reads: CASSLLGPGEQFF.